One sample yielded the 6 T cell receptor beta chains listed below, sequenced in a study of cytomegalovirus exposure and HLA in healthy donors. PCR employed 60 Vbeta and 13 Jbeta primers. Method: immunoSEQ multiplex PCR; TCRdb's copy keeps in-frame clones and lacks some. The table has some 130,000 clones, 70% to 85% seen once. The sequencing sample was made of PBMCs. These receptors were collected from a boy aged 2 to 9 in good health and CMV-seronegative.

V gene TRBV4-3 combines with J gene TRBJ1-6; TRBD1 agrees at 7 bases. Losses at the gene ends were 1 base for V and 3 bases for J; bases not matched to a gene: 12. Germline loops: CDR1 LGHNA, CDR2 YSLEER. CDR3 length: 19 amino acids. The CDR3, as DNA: TGCGCCAGCAGCCAAGCCCGGACAGGACAATTTAACTATAATTCACCCCTCCACTTT. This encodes CASSQARTGQFNYNSPLHF.

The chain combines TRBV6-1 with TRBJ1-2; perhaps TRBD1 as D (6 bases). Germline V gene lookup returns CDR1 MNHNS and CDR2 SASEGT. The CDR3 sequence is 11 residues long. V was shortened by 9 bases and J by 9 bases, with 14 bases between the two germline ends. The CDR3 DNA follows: TGTGCCAGTATCAGGGGTGGCAGCTACACCTTC. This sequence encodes CASIRGGSYTF.

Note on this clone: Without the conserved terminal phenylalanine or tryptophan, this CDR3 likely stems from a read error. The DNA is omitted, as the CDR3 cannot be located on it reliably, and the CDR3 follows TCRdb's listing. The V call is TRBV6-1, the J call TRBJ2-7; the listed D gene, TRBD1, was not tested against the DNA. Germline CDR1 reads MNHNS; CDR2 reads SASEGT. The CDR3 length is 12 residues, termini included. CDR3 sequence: CASSESWAGSYL.

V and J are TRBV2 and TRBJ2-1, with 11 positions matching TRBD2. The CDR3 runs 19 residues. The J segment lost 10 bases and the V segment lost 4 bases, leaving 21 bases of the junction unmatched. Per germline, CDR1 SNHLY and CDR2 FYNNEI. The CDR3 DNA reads TGTGCCAGCAGTGCCGGCCACTTAGCGGGAGGGCCAAGGAGTAGAGAGCAGTTCTTC. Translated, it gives CASSAGHLAGGPRSREQFF.

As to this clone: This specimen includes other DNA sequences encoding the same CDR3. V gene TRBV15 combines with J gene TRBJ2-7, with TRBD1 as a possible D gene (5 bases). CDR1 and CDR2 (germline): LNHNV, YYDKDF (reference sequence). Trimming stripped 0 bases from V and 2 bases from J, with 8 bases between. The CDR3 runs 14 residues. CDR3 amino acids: CATSRDQGTYEQYF. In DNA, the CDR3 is TGTGCCACCAGCAGAGACCAGGGCACCTACGAGCAGTACTTC.

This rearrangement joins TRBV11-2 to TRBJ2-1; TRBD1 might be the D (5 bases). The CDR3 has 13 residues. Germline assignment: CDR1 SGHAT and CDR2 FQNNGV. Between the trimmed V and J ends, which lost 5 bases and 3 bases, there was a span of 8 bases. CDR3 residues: CASSPDSYNEQFF. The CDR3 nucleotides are TGTGCCAGCAGCCCCGACAGCTACAATGAGCAGTTCTTC.